Here is one T cell receptor (beta chain) with its context. Its antigen is unknown. No base qualities exist here, and no much larger clone lies one base off it. The data originate from a study of T cells after posttransplantation cyclophosphamide (dated by TCRdb to 2016 to 2017). Describing the broader study: Using TRB sequencing, the study followed how the T cell repertoire rebuilt after myeloablative bone marrow transplantation with posttransplantation cyclophosphamide given as GVHD prophylaxis. Samples from 35 PTCy-treated patients, along with samples from some 16 of their related bone marrow donors, underwent antigen receptor sequencing. Blood from all 30 or so PTCy patients who had 1-year posttransplant specimens underwent TRB sequencing. In 3 patients, TRB sequencing was also performed on up to about 3 more blood samples taken 2 to 5.2 years after transplant, and in 4 patients, pretransplant blood was also TRB-sequenced. Because TRA and TRB clonality correlated tightly in fewer than ten samples, the subsequent TCR analyses were limited to TRB only. Public TRB sequences were queried against a database of over 3,000 sequences associated with responses to pathogens, tumor antigens, self-antigens and alloantigens.

The investigation overall reported the following: The TRB repertoires of T cells infiltrating skin or the GI tract showed only limited overlap with the TRB repertoires found in blood. Donor-recipient similarity was low at 1-2 months but rose over the first year, and later blood repertoires were often dominated by donor CD8+ memory clones. Across about 40 patients, TRB clonality was highly associated with recipient CMV seropositivity and CMV reactivation, and PTCy diversity was similar to diversity in CNI/methotrexate controls.

PTCy-treated patients were drawn from a prospective multi-institutional clinical trial. Peripheral blood and bone marrow mononuclear cells were isolated by Ficoll-Hypaque density centrifugation and were cryopreserved. CDR1 is given as SGHDT and CDR2 as YYEEEE, both from the germline V gene. The CDR3 covers 16 residues, taking in both the cysteine and the phenylalanine. CDR3 DNA only is kept here, 48 bases in frame from base 1. After removal of 3 bases from V and 0 bases from J, the junction retains 8 bases not matched to a gene. TRB sequencing was run on genomic DNA with either the immunoSEQ assay at survey resolution or the hsTCRB kit. The source study handled its data this way. The immunoSEQ software was used for initial read processing, and the LymphoSeq R package was used for repertoire analyses. Clonality was computed as 1 minus normalized Shannon entropy; Gini coefficient was also calculated for each TRB dataset. To infer phenotypes in unsorted samples, TRB sequences from sorted subsets of the recipient or donor were mapped onto the unsorted samples of the same recipient. TCRdb holds this immuneACCESS table with in-frame rearrangements only. Some clones are missing; in checked studies, unresolved V genes explain under half, and the rest has no known cause. That table is the source of V, J and clone size, and D and trimming were worked out from the DNA. This sample lists 20,000 to 30,000 clones; about 82% were detected once. Clones ranked in the top ten supply around 5.8% of the sample.

The specimen was PBMCs. The chain is made from TRBV5-6 and TRBJ2-7; 8 nucleotides in the junction match TRBD1. The receptor's source is a woman aged 55-70 years with a blood cancer, CMV-positive, and with a related stem cell donor. The DNA sequence follows: TGTGCCAGCAGCTGGGGAGACAGGGGTAGCTCCTACGAGCAGTACTTC. The encoded protein is CASSWGDRGSSYEQYF. Beyond the CDR3, the reference TRBV5-6 and TRBJ2-7 genes provide the residues; the full variable domain reads: DAGVTQSPTHLIKTRGQQVTLRCSPKSGHDTVSWYQQALGQGPQFIFQYYEEEERQRGNFPDRFSGHQFPNYSSELNVNALLLGDSALYLCASSWGDRGSSYEQYFGPGTRLTVT.